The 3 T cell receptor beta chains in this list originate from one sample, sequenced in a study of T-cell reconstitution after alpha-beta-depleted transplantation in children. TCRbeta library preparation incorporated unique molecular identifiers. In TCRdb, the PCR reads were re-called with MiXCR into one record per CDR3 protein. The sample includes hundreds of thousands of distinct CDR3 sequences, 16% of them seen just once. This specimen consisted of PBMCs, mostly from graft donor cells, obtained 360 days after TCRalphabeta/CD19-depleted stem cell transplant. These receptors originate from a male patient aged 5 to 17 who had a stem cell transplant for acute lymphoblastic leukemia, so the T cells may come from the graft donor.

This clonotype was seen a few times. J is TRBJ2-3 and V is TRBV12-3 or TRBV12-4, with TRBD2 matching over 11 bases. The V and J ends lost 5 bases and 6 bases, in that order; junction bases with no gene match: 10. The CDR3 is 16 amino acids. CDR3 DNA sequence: TGTGCCAGCAGTCCTTTTCCGGGACTAGCGGACGATACGCAGTATTTT. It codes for CASSPFPGLADDTQYF.

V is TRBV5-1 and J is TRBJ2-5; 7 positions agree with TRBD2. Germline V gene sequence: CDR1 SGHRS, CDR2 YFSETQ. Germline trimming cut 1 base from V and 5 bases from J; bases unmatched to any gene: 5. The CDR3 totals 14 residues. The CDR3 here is CASSLQNGRETQYF. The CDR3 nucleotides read TGCGCCAGCAGCTTGCAAAACGGGAGGGAGACCCAGTACTTC. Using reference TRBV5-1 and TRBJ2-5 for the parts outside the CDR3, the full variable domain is KAGVTQTPRYLIKTRGQQVTLSCSPISGHRSVSWYQQTPGQGLQFLFEYFSETQRNKGNFPGRFSGRQFSNSRSEMNVSTLELGDSALYLCASSLQNGRETQYFGPGTRLLVL.

This CDR3 is CASSQAGSGQQYF. For the CDR3, the DNA is TGTGCCAGCAGCCAAGCGGGCTCCGGCCAGCAGTACTTC. The chain is built from TRBV3-1 and TRBJ2-7; D not certain. Trimming left V 1 base short and J 8 bases short, with 12 bases between. This CDR3 is 13 amino acids long. Germline loops: CDR1 LGHDT, CDR2 YNNKEL (reference sequence).